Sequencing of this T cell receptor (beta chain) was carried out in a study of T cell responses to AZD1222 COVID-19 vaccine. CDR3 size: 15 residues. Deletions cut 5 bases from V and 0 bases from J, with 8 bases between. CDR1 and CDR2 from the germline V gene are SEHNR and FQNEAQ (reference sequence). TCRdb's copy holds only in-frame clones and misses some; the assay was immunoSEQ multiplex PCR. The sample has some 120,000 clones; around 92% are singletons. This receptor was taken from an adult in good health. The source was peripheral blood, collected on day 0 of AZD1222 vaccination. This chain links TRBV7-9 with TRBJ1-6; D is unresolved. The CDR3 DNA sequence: TGTGCCAGCAGCCCCAGTAGCTCCTATAATTCACCCCTCCACTTT. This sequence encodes CASSPSSSYNSPLHF.